This T cell receptor beta chain was sequenced in a study of cytomegalovirus exposure and HLA in healthy donors. Regarding the study as a whole: In the analysis, some V segments, TRBV6-2 and TRBV6-3 included, were excluded as indistinguishable.

PCR used 60 Vbeta primers and 13 Jbeta primers. Sequencing was performed with immunoSEQ multiplex PCR; in TCRdb, only in-frame clones are kept and a portion is missing. There are 150,000 to 200,000 clones in the sample, with approximately 0.8% held by the top ten. V was cut by 6 bases and J by 8 bases, with 10 bases left in between. In germline, CDR1 is SNHLY, CDR2 FYNNEI. There are 11 residues in the CDR3. To note about this clone: The antigen remains unidentified.

This clonotype was obtained from a woman younger than 30 in good health and CMV-seropositive. Source material: PBMCs. V usage is TRBV2 and J usage is TRBJ1-2, with D possibly TRBD1 on 6 matching bases. This CDR3 reads CASRNRVGYTF. CDR3 sequence (DNA): TGTGCCAGCAGGAACAGGGTCGGCTACACCTTC. Filled out from reference TRBV2 and TRBJ1-2, the complete variable domain reads EPEVTQTPSHQVTQMGQEVILRCVPISNHLYFYWYRQILGQKVEFLVSFYNNEISEKSEIFDDQFSVERPDGSNFTLKIRSTKLEDSAMYFCASRNRVGYTFGSGTRLTVV.